Listed below are T cell receptor beta chains from one sample, sequenced in a study of cytomegalovirus exposure and HLA in healthy donors. The method was immunoSEQ multiplex PCR; TCRdb's version includes in-frame clones alone and lacks a portion of them. The sample has just over 200,000 clones, around 70% seen once. Sequencing was carried out using PBMCs. These receptors all come from a man aged 35 to 55 in good health and CMV-seropositive. Each CDR3 is given with its conserved first and last residue.

V: TRBV5-1; CDR3: CASNPGTGLIGTQYF
V: TRBV5-1; CDR3: CASSPGQGGEKLFF
V: TRBV9; CDR3: CASSGKGQLNQPQHF
V: TRBV5-1; CDR3: CASSLETPSTEAFF
V: TRBV6-6; CDR3: CAGQGPLGYTF
V: TRBV6-4; CDR3: CASSDSFYVGGVLVGGVNTEAFF
V: TRBV11-2; CDR3: CASSAGRGGYEQYF
V: TRBV6-1; CDR3: CASRKEGAYEQYF
V: TRBV28; CDR3: CASSFWGDRVSNQPQHF
V: TRBV6-4; CDR3: CASSDSDWDEQFF